Listed below are T cell receptor beta chains from one sample, sequenced in a study of cytomegalovirus exposure and HLA in healthy donors. This table comes from immunoSEQ multiplex PCR, and its TCRdb copy is limited to in-frame clones, with some not included. The data show around 88,000 clones, around four fifths seen once. The sequenced sample was PBMCs. Receptors originate from a man aged 45-60 years in good health and CMV-seropositive. The CDR3 runs from the conserved cysteine through the conserved F or W. D genes are given only for firm matches. Only part of the rows carry a size: once, few, many, or a class if the clone is expanded.

v_call: TRBV9; d_call: TRBD1; clone_size: once; j_call: TRBJ1-1; cdr3_nt: TGTGCCAGCAGCGCCAGAGGGACAGGGGGTTCCATGAACACTGAAGCTTTCTTT; cdr3_aa: CASSARGTGGSMNTEAFF
v_call: TRBV5-1; d_call: TRBD1; clone_size: NA; j_call: TRBJ1-4; cdr3_nt: TGCGCCAGCAGCGGAGGGGACAGGGGGAGATATAATGAAAAACTGTTTTTT; cdr3_aa: CASSGGDRGRYNEKLFF
v_call: TRBV10-3; d_call: NA; clone_size: NA; j_call: TRBJ2-7; cdr3_nt: TGTGCCATCAGTGGGGACAATACGGGAGAGCAGTACTTC; cdr3_aa: CAISGDNTGEQYF
v_call: TRBV6-5; d_call: NA; clone_size: NA; j_call: TRBJ2-7; cdr3_nt: TGTGCCAGCAGGAGTCCAGGGACCTACGAGCAGTACTTC; cdr3_aa: CASRSPGTYEQYF
v_call: TRBV7-2; d_call: NA; clone_size: NA; j_call: TRBJ2-3; cdr3_nt: TGTGCCAGCAGCTTAGGATCCACTTTTACCGGGGATACGCAGTATTTT; cdr3_aa: CASSLGSTFTGDTQYF
v_call: TRBV28; d_call: TRBD2; clone_size: NA; j_call: TRBJ2-7; cdr3_nt: TGTGCCAGTTTTAGCGGGCCTCACTCCTACGAGCAGTACTTC; cdr3_aa: CASFSGPHSYEQYF
v_call: TRBV19; d_call: TRBD2; clone_size: NA; j_call: TRBJ2-5; cdr3_nt: TGTGCCAGTAGTACTCTAGCGGGGGCGACTCGGGAGACCCAGTACTTC; cdr3_aa: CASSTLAGATRETQYF
v_call: TRBV27; d_call: TRBD1; clone_size: NA; j_call: TRBJ2-5; cdr3_nt: TGTGCCACCGAGGACAGGGGGCAAGAGACCCAGTACTTC; cdr3_aa: CATEDRGQETQYF
v_call: TRBV6-5; d_call: NA; clone_size: few; j_call: TRBJ2-3; cdr3_nt: TGTGCCAGCAGTTACTCGGGGGGGCTGAACACAGATACGCAGTATTTT; cdr3_aa: CASSYSGGLNTDTQYF
v_call: TRBV5-1; d_call: TRBD1; clone_size: NA; j_call: TRBJ2-7; cdr3_nt: TGCGCCAGCAGCTCCGGGACAGGACCCCAGGAGCAGTACTTC; cdr3_aa: CASSSGTGPQEQYF
v_call: TRBV28; d_call: NA; clone_size: NA; j_call: TRBJ1-2; cdr3_nt: TGTGCCAGCAGTTTAAGCGCTTTCGTTTACTATGGCTACACCTTC; cdr3_aa: CASSLSAFVYYGYTF
v_call: TRBV5-6; d_call: NA; clone_size: NA; j_call: TRBJ2-3; cdr3_nt: TGTGCCAGCAGCCCCTGGGGGGGGCTGACAGATACGCAGTATTTT; cdr3_aa: CASSPWGGLTDTQYF
v_call: TRBV5-4; d_call: NA; clone_size: NA; j_call: TRBJ2-7; cdr3_nt: TGTGCCAGCAGCTCGCGAGGTTACGCTTCCTACGAGCAGTACTTC; cdr3_aa: CASSSRGYASYEQYF
v_call: TRBV7-8; d_call: NA; clone_size: few; j_call: TRBJ2-7; cdr3_nt: TGTGCCAGCAGCTTAGCAGGGGGGGTCCGCGAGCAGTACTTC; cdr3_aa: CASSLAGGVREQYF
v_call: TRBV5-1; d_call: NA; clone_size: NA; j_call: TRBJ2-3; cdr3_nt: TGCGCCAGCAGCCCCTCCCCAGGTGGCGGCACAGATACGCAGTATTTT; cdr3_aa: CASSPSPGGGTDTQYF
v_call: TRBV7-9; d_call: TRBD1; clone_size: NA; j_call: TRBJ2-7; cdr3_nt: TGTGCCAGCAGTTTGGACAGGATGGATTTTCCTTCTTACGAGCAGTACTTC; cdr3_aa: CASSLDRMDFPSYEQYF
v_call: TRBV2; d_call: NA; clone_size: NA; j_call: TRBJ1-1; cdr3_nt: TGTGCCAGCAGTCTATCCGGGACAAGGGACACTGAAGCTTTCTTT; cdr3_aa: CASSLSGTRDTEAFF
v_call: TRBV28; d_call: TRBD1; clone_size: NA; j_call: TRBJ1-2; cdr3_nt: TGTGCCAGCAGCGGGACAGGCTATGGCTACCCCTTC; cdr3_aa: CASSGTGYGYPF
v_call: TRBV5-1; d_call: NA; clone_size: NA; j_call: TRBJ2-5; cdr3_nt: TGCGCCAGCAGCCTGTGGGGGGTCTCGGAGACCCAGTACTTC; cdr3_aa: CASSLWGVSETQYF
v_call: TRBV6-6; d_call: NA; clone_size: NA; j_call: TRBJ1-3; cdr3_nt: TGTGCCAGCAGCAAAGACAGGAGCTCTGGAAACACCATATATTTT; cdr3_aa: CASSKDRSSGNTIYF
v_call: TRBV28; d_call: NA; clone_size: NA; j_call: TRBJ1-2; cdr3_nt: TGTGCCAGCAGTAGGACGATCTGGGGCTACCCCTTC; cdr3_aa: CASSRTIWGYPF
v_call: TRBV6-1; d_call: TRBD1; clone_size: NA; j_call: TRBJ1-5; cdr3_nt: TGTGCCAGCAGGGAGGGACAGGGACGCAATCAGCCCCAGCATTTT; cdr3_aa: CASREGQGRNQPQHF
v_call: TRBV18; d_call: TRBD1; clone_size: NA; j_call: TRBJ1-1; cdr3_nt: TGTGCCAGCTCCCATAGACCAGACAGGGGGGACACTGAAGCTTTCTTT; cdr3_aa: CASSHRPDRGDTEAFF
v_call: TRBV7-6; d_call: NA; clone_size: NA; j_call: TRBJ2-5; cdr3_nt: TGTGCCAGCGCACCGGGCGGGCGGGGACAGTACCAAGAGACCCAGTACTTC; cdr3_aa: CASAPGGRGQYQETQYF
v_call: TRBV10-1; d_call: TRBD1; clone_size: NA; j_call: TRBJ1-5; cdr3_nt: TGCGCCAGCAGTGAGTCAGGACAGGGCAATAGCAATCAGCCCCAGCATTTT; cdr3_aa: CASSESGQGNSNQPQHF
v_call: TRBV7-6; d_call: NA; clone_size: NA; j_call: TRBJ2-1; cdr3_nt: TGTGCCAGCAGCTTTAAACAGGGCAATGAGCAGTTCTTC; cdr3_aa: CASSFKQGNEQFF
v_call: TRBV6-5; d_call: NA; clone_size: NA; j_call: TRBJ2-7; cdr3_nt: TGTGCCAGCAGTCCGGGACTGAGCTCCTACGAGCAGTACTTC; cdr3_aa: CASSPGLSSYEQYF
v_call: TRBV21-1; d_call: NA; clone_size: NA; j_call: TRBJ1-1; cdr3_nt: TGTGCCAGCAGCACTACCCTCTTTGCGGACACTGAAGCTTTCTTT; cdr3_aa: CASSTTLFADTEAFF
v_call: TRBV6-5; d_call: NA; clone_size: NA; j_call: TRBJ1-1; cdr3_nt: TGTGCCAGCAACCTACAGAAAAACACTGAAGCTTTCTTT; cdr3_aa: CASNLQKNTEAFF
v_call: TRBV5-1; d_call: NA; clone_size: NA; j_call: TRBJ1-1; cdr3_nt: TGCGCCAGCAGCTTGGATGGTGGGAGAATGAACACTGAAGCTTTCTTT; cdr3_aa: CASSLDGGRMNTEAFF
v_call: TRBV29-1; d_call: TRBD1; clone_size: NA; j_call: TRBJ1-2; cdr3_nt: TGCAGCGCAGGGGACAGCTATGGCTACACCTTC; cdr3_aa: CSAGDSYGYTF
v_call: TRBV28; d_call: TRBD1; clone_size: once; j_call: TRBJ1-5; cdr3_nt: TGTGCCAGCAGTTCCCCGGGACAGGGTAGTCAGCCCCAGCATTTT; cdr3_aa: CASSSPGQGSQPQHF
v_call: TRBV4-2; d_call: TRBD2; clone_size: once; j_call: TRBJ2-1; cdr3_nt: TGTGCCAGCAGCCCCCTAGCGGGGGGGCCGGGCAATGAGCAGTTCTTC; cdr3_aa: CASSPLAGGPGNEQFF
v_call: TRBV4-3; d_call: NA; clone_size: NA; j_call: TRBJ1-6; cdr3_nt: TGCGCCAGCAGCCAGTGGACAGCTAATTCACCCCTCCACTTT; cdr3_aa: CASSQWTANSPLHF
v_call: TRBV4-3; d_call: NA; clone_size: few; j_call: TRBJ1-4; cdr3_nt: TGCGCCAGCAGCCCCACAGGGTTAGTTGAAAAACTGTTTTTT; cdr3_aa: CASSPTGLVEKLFF
v_call: TRBV28; d_call: NA; clone_size: NA; j_call: TRBJ1-4; cdr3_nt: TGTGCCACAGGCGGGCAGCCTAATGAAAAACTGTTTTTT; cdr3_aa: CATGGQPNEKLFF
v_call: TRBV6-5; d_call: NA; clone_size: NA; j_call: TRBJ2-7; cdr3_nt: TGTGCCAGCAGGTCTCCGGGGTCTTGGGAGCAGTACTTC; cdr3_aa: CASRSPGSWEQYF
v_call: TRBV9; d_call: TRBD1; clone_size: NA; j_call: TRBJ2-2; cdr3_nt: TGTGCCAGCAGCGGACTACTTCCACCGGGACAGGGTTCCGGGGAGCTGTTTTTT; cdr3_aa: CASSGLLPPGQGSGELFF
v_call: TRBV27; d_call: NA; clone_size: NA; j_call: TRBJ2-7; cdr3_nt: TGTGCCAGCAAAGGGGCCCTCTACGAGCAGTACTTC; cdr3_aa: CASKGALYEQYF
v_call: TRBV11-2; d_call: NA; clone_size: NA; j_call: TRBJ1-1; cdr3_nt: TGTGCCAGCAGTACAAACAGGGTACAAGCTTTCTTT; cdr3_aa: CASSTNRVQAFF
v_call: TRBV30; d_call: TRBD1; clone_size: NA; j_call: TRBJ1-6; cdr3_nt: TGTGCCTGGACGCCCGGGACAGGGAATAGCTCCTATAATTCACCCCTCCACTTT; cdr3_aa: CAWTPGTGNSSYNSPLHF
v_call: TRBV5-1; d_call: TRBD1; clone_size: NA; j_call: TRBJ1-6; cdr3_nt: TGCGCCAGCAGCTTGTCGCAGGGGGATTCACCCCTCCACTTT; cdr3_aa: CASSLSQGDSPLHF
v_call: TRBV7-2; d_call: TRBD1; clone_size: NA; j_call: TRBJ2-7; cdr3_nt: TGTGCCAGCAGCGGCAGGGGGCTTTCCAGCTTCTACGAGCAGTACTTC; cdr3_aa: CASSGRGLSSFYEQYF
v_call: TRBV9; d_call: NA; clone_size: NA; j_call: TRBJ1-3; cdr3_nt: TGTGCCAGCAGCGAACGACAGGACTCTGGAAACACCATATATTTT; cdr3_aa: CASSERQDSGNTIYF
v_call: TRBV6-1; d_call: NA; clone_size: NA; j_call: TRBJ2-5; cdr3_nt: TGTGCCAGCAGTGGACTGGGAGAGACCCAGTACTTC; cdr3_aa: CASSGLGETQYF
v_call: TRBV7-3; d_call: NA; clone_size: NA; j_call: TRBJ2-2; cdr3_nt: TGTGCCAGCAGCCCCGGGACTTACACCGGGGAGCTGTTTTTT; cdr3_aa: CASSPGTYTGELFF
v_call: TRBV7-9; d_call: TRBD2; clone_size: few; j_call: TRBJ2-1; cdr3_nt: TGTGCCAGCAGCCCTATTAGCGGGGGGGTGATTGAGCAGTTCTTC; cdr3_aa: CASSPISGGVIEQFF
v_call: TRBV11-2; d_call: NA; clone_size: NA; j_call: TRBJ2-7; cdr3_nt: TGTGCCAGCAGCTTCCAATGGCACGAGCAGTACTTC; cdr3_aa: CASSFQWHEQYF
v_call: TRBV10-3; d_call: NA; clone_size: NA; j_call: TRBJ1-5; cdr3_nt: TGTGCCATCAGTGAGTCTCCGGGGGGCAATCAGCCCCAGAATTTT; cdr3_aa: CAISESPGGNQPQNF
v_call: TRBV6-6; d_call: TRBD1; clone_size: few; j_call: TRBJ2-5; cdr3_nt: TGTGCCACCAAGGGACAGGGGAAAGAGACCCAGTACTTC; cdr3_aa: CATKGQGKETQYF
v_call: TRBV18; d_call: NA; clone_size: NA; j_call: TRBJ1-2; cdr3_nt: TGTGCCAGCTCACCTACCCTCGGGGAGGGCTACACCTTC; cdr3_aa: CASSPTLGEGYTF
v_call: TRBV9; d_call: NA; clone_size: NA; j_call: TRBJ1-1; cdr3_nt: TGTGCCAGCACCATACTTTCAGGAAACACTGAAGCTTTCTTT; cdr3_aa: CASTILSGNTEAFF
v_call: TRBV15; d_call: NA; clone_size: NA; j_call: TRBJ1-5; cdr3_nt: TGTGCCACCAGCAGAGATCCGAATCAGCCCCAGCATTTT; cdr3_aa: CATSRDPNQPQHF